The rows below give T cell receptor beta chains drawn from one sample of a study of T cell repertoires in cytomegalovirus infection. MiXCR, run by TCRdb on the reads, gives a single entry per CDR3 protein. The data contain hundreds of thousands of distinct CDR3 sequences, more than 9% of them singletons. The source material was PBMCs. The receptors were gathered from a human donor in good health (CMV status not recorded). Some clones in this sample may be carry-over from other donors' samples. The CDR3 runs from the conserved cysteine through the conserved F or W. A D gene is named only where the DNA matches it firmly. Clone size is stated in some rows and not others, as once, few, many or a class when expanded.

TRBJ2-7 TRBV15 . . TGTGCCACCAGCAGATCGGGACACCCCTACGAGCAGTACTTC CATSRSGHPYEQYF
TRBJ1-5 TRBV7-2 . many TGTGCCAGCAGCTTAGAGGTTCAGCCCCAGCATTTT CASSLEVQPQHF
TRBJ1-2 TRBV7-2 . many TGTGCCAGCAGCTTAGCTCCCGGGGCTCGAGGCTATGGCTACACCTTC CASSLAPGARGYGYTF
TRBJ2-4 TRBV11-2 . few TGTGCCAGCAGCTTAGAATGGTCAGGGAATGTCATTCAGTACTTC CASSLEWSGNVIQYF
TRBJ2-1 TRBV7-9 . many TGTGCCAGCAGAAAAGGGGACGCCTACGATGAGCAGTTCTTC CASRKGDAYDEQFF
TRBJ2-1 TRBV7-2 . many TGTGCCAGCAGCTTGAGCCTCCTGAACGAGCAGTTCTTC CASSLSLLNEQFF
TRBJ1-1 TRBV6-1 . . TGTGCCAGCCTACAGGGACTCCAGGCCACTGAAGCTTTCTTT CASLQGLQATEAFF
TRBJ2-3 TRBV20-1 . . TGCAGTGCTGCAACAGGAGGTGGGACTTCACGGACTTTCACAGATACGCAGTATTTT CSAATGGGTSRTFTDTQYF
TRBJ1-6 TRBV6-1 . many TGTGCCAGCGGACAGATCTATAATTCACCCCTCCACTTT CASGQIYNSPLHF
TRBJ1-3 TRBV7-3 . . TGTGCCAGCAGTTCCCGGGGCCGTGAAGACACCATATATTTT CASSSRGREDTIYF
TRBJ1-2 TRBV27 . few TGTGCCAGCAGCCCAGCAGGAGCAACTTCACGCGGCTACACCTTC CASSPAGATSRGYTF
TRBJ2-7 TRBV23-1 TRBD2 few TGCGCCAGCAGTCTCCCGCGGGAGGAAGTCGAGCAGTACTTC CASSLPREEVEQYF
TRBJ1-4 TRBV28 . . TGTGCCAGCAGTTTAGGCTCCGAGGGCGGGAAAGAAAAACTGTTTTTT CASSLGSEGGKEKLFF
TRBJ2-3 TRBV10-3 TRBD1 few TGTGCCATCAGTGATTCAGGGGGCAACACAGATACGCAGTATTTT CAISDSGGNTDTQYF
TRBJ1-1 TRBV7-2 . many TGTGCCAGCAGACTCTCTACTGAAGCTTTCTTT CASRLSTEAFF